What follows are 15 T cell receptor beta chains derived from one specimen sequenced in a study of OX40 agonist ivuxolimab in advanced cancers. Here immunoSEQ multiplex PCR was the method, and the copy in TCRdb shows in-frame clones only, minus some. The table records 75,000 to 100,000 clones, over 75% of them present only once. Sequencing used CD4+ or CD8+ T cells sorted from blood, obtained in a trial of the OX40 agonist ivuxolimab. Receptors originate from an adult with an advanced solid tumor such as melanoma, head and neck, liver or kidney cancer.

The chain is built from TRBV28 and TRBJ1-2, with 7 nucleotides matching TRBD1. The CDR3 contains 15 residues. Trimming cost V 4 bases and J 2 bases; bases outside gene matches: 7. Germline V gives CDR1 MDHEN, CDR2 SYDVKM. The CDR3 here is CASSYLNRGNYGYTF. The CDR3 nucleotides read TGTGCCAGCAGTTACCTGAACAGGGGAAACTATGGCTACACCTTC.

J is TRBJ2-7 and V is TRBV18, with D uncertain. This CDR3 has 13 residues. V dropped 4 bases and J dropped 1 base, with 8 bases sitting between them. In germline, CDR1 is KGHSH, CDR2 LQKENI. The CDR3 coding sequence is TGTGCCAGCTCACATACGGGTTCCTACGAGCAGTACTTC. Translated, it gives CASSHTGSYEQYF. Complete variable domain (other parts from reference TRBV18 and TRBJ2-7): NAGVMQNPRHLVRRRGQEARLRCSPMKGHSHVYWYRQLPEEGLKFMVYLQKENIIDESGMPKERFSAEFPKEGPSILRIQQVVRGDSAAYFCASSHTGSYEQYFGPGTRLTVT.

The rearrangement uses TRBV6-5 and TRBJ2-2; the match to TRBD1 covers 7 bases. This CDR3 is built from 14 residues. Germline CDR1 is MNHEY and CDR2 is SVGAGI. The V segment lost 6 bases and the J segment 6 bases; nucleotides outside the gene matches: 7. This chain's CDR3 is CASSRRQGPGELFF. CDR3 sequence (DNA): TGTGCCAGCAGCCGGAGACAGGGCCCCGGGGAGCTGTTTTTT.

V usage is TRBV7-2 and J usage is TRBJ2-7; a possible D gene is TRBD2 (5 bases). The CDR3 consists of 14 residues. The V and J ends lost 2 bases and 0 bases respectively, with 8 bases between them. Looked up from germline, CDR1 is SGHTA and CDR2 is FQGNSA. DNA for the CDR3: TGTGCCAGCAGCTTAATGGGGAGCTCCTACGAGCAGTACTTC. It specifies CASSLMGSSYEQYF.

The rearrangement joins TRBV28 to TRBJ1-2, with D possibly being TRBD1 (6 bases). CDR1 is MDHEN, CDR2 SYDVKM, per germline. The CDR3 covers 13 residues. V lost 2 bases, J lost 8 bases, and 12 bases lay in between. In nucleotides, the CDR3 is TGTGCCAGCAGTTTACAGGGGTTCAGCGGCTACACCTTC. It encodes CASSLQGFSGYTF.

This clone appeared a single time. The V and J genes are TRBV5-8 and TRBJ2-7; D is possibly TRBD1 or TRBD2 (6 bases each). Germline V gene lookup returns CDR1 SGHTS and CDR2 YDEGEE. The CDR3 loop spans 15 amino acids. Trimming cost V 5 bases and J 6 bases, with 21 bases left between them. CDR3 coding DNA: TGTGCCAGCAGACCCGGATCCGGGGGCTTGGGCGAGCAGTACTTC. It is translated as CASRPGSGGLGEQYF.

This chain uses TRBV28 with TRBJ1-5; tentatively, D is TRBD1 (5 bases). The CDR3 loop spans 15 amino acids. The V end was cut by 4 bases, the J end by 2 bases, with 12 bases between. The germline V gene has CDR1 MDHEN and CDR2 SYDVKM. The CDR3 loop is CASSSQATGNQPQHF. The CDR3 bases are TGTGCCAGCAGTTCCCAAGCGACAGGCAATCAGCCCCAGCATTTT.

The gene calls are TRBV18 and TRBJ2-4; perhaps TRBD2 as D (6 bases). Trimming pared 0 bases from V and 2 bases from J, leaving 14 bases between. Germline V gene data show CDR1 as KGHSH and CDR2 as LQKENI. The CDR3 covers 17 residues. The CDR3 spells CASSPPGGGLSKNIQYF. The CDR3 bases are TGTGCCAGCTCACCACCGGGTGGAGGGTTGTCCAAAAACATTCAGTACTTC.

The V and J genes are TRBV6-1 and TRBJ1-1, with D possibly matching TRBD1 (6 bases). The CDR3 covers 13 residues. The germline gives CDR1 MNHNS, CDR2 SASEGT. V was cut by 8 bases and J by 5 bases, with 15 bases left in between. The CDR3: CASSNRVLTEAFF. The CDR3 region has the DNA TGTGCCAGCTCGAACAGGGTTTTAACTGAAGCTTTCTTT.

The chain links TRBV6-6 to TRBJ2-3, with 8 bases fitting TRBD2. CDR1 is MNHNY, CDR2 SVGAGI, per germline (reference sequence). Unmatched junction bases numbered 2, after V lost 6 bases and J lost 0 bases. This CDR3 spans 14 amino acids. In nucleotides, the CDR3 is TGTGCCAGCAGGGTAGCGGGAAGCACAGATACGCAGTATTTT. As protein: CASRVAGSTDTQYF.

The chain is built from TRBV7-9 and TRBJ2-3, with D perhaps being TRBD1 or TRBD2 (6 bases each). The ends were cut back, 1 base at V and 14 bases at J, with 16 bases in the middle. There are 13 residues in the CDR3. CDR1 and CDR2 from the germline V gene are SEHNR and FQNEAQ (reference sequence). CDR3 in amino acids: CASSLDSAGHPYF. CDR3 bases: TGTGCCAGCAGCTTAGATTCGGCGGGACATCCGTATTTT.

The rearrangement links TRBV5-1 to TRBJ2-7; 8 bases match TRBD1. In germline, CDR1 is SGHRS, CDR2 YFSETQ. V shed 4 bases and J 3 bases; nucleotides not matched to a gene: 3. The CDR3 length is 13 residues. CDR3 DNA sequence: TGCGCCAGCAGCATTACAGGGGGCTACGAGCAGTACTTC. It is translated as CASSITGGYEQYF.

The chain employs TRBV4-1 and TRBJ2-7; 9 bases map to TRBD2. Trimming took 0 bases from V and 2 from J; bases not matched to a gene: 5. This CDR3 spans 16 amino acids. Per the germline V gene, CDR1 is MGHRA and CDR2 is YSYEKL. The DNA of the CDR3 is TGCGCCAGCAGCCAAGACAGGACTAGCGAGGCCTACGAGCAGTACTTC. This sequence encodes CASSQDRTSEAYEQYF.

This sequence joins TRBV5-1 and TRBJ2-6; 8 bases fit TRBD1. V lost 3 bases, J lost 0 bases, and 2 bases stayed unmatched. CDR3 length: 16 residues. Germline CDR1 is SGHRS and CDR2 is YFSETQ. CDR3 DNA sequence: TGCGCCAGCAGCTGGACAGGGACCTCTGGGGCCAACGTCCTGACTTTC. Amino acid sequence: CASSWTGTSGANVLTF.

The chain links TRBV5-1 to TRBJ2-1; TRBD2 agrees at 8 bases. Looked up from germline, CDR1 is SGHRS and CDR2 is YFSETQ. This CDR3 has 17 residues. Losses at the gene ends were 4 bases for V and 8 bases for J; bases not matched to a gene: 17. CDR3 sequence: CASSLGGTGGPLDEQFF. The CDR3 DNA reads TGCGCCAGCAGCCTTGGCGGTACGGGAGGGCCCTTAGATGAGCAGTTCTTC. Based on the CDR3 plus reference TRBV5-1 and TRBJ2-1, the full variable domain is KAGVTQTPRYLIKTRGQQVTLSCSPISGHRSVSWYQQTPGQGLQFLFEYFSETQRNKGNFPGRFSGRQFSNSRSEMNVSTLELGDSALYLCASSLGGTGGPLDEQFFGPGTRLTVL.